Below are 13 T cell receptor beta chains sequenced from a single sample in a study of blood T cell repertoires in COVID-19. The assay was immunoSEQ multiplex PCR, and TCRdb's table has in-frame clones only and misses some. The sample has about 72,000 clones; 90% to 95% are singletons. Source material: peripheral blood. These receptors all stem from a human donor in a cohort sampled during active COVID-19.

The gene calls are TRBV19 and TRBJ1-4; TRBD1 is a possible D gene (6 bases). V lost 7 bases and J lost 5, with 14 bases in between. The CDR3 is 14 amino acids. CDR1 LNHDA and CDR2 SQIVND come from the germline V gene (reference sequence). The CDR3 bases are TGTGCCAGTAAGGGAGGGGGAAAGAATGAAAAACTGTTTTTT. Its protein is CASKGGGKNEKLFF.

CDR3 DNA: TGTGCCAGCAGTGAAAAAAACAGGGGGCTAGGGGAAAAACTGTTTTTT. As protein: CASSEKNRGLGEKLFF. V usage is TRBV6-1 and J usage is TRBJ1-4, with TRBD1 matching over 9 bases. The CDR3 is 16 amino acids. Germline V gene data show CDR1 as MNHNS and CDR2 as SASEGT. With 2 bases clipped from V and 8 bases from J, the junction kept 9 bases outside the gene matches.

The rearrangement joins TRBV5-8 to TRBJ2-7; maybe TRBD2 (6 bases). V was pared by 2 bases and J by 2 bases, with 14 bases between. This CDR3 has 15 amino acids. Germline loops: CDR1 SGHTS, CDR2 YDEGEE. CDR3 residues: CASSFRVAETYEQYF. The CDR3 DNA sequence: TGTGCCAGCAGCTTTAGGGTAGCGGAAACCTACGAGCAGTACTTC.

The gene calls are TRBV7-2 and TRBJ2-7; D gene uncertain. V dropped 5 bases and J dropped 1 base, with 9 bases sitting between them. CDR1 is SGHTA and CDR2 is FQGNSA in the germline V gene. This CDR3 contains 13 residues. CDR3 protein: CASSVVRSYEQYF. The CDR3 bases are TGTGCCAGCAGCGTAGTTCGGTCCTACGAGCAGTACTTC.

This chain connects TRBV7-2 to TRBJ2-5, with D maybe TRBD2 (5 bases). The CDR3 is 15 amino acids. Trimming removed 2 bases from V and 0 bases from J, with 10 bases in between. Germline V gives CDR1 SGHTA, CDR2 FQGNSA. In DNA, the CDR3 is TGTGCCAGCAGCTTATCAGCAGCGGACCAAGAGACCCAGTACTTC. It specifies CASSLSAADQETQYF.

The genes are TRBV3-1 (or the pseudogene TRBV3-2) and TRBJ2-7; the D gene is possibly TRBD2 (5 bases). This CDR3 has 16 residues. V lost 1 base and J 0 bases, leaving 13 bases between the germline ends. Germline CDR1 LGHDT, CDR2 YNNKEL (reference sequence). This CDR3 is CASSQGGAELSYEQYF. CDR3 bases: TGTGCCAGCAGCCAAGGGGGAGCGGAGCTCTCCTACGAGCAGTACTTC.

J is TRBJ2-7 and V is TRBV2; D possibly corresponds to TRBD1 (6 bases). Germline values: CDR1 SNHLY, CDR2 FYNNEI. V was shortened by 4 bases and J by 3 bases, with 13 bases between the two germline ends. The CDR3 spans 14 residues. As DNA, the CDR3 is TGTGCCAGCAGTGTCGAGACAGGTGGCTACGAGCAGTACTTC. Encoded protein: CASSVETGGYEQYF.

The CDR3 DNA follows: TGTGCCAGCTCACCACTGACAGGGACAAGTGGGGCCAACGTCCTGACTTTC. This gives the protein CASSPLTGTSGANVLTF. J is TRBJ2-6 and V is TRBV18; 7 bases line up with TRBD1. Germline-derived CDR1 and CDR2 are KGHSH and LQKENI. The CDR3 loop spans 17 amino acids. V shed 1 base and J 3 bases; nucleotides not matched to a gene: 6. Full variable domain (outside the CDR3, taken from reference TRBV18 and TRBJ2-6): NAGVMQNPRHLVRRRGQEARLRCSPMKGHSHVYWYRQLPEEGLKFMVYLQKENIIDESGMPKERFSAEFPKEGPSILRIQQVVRGDSAAYFCASSPLTGTSGANVLTFGAGSRLTVL.

This chain uses TRBV9 with TRBJ2-7; D is perhaps TRBD2 (6 bases). Germline V CDR1 and CDR2: SGDLS, YYNGEE. V lost 4 bases to trimming and J lost 3 bases, with 14 bases between them. This CDR3 region has 14 residues. The CDR3 DNA follows: TGTGCCAGCAGCCCGCGGGACTTCCTCTACGAGCAGTACTTC. This codes for CASSPRDFLYEQYF. Together with reference TRBV9 and TRBJ2-7, the CDR3 gives the full variable domain: DSGVTQTPKHLITATGQRVTLRCSPRSGDLSVYWYQQSLDQGLQFLIQYYNGEERAKGNILERFSAQQFPDLHSELNLSSLELGDSALYFCASSPRDFLYEQYFGPGTRLTVT.

The chain employs TRBV9 and TRBJ2-7; tentative D call: TRBD1 (6 bases). CDR3 length equals 15 residues. Trimming left V 2 bases short and J 7 bases short, with 19 bases between. Germline assignment: CDR1 SGDLS and CDR2 YYNGEE. The DNA of the CDR3 is TGTGCCAGCAGCGTCGGGGCAGGGGACGTTCAAGAGCAGTACTTC. The encoded protein is CASSVGAGDVQEQYF.

The chain combines TRBV5-1 with TRBJ1-5; no firm D call. This CDR3 comprises 15 residues. V was pared by 0 bases and J by 0 bases, with 7 bases between. The germline V gene has CDR1 SGHRS and CDR2 YFSETQ. The CDR3: CASSLVGDSNQPQHF. CDR3 nucleotide sequence: TGCGCCAGCAGCTTGGTAGGAGATAGCAATCAGCCCCAGCATTTT.

V usage is TRBV29-1 and J usage is TRBJ1-2; D is uncertain. CDR3 length: 13 residues. CDR1 and CDR2 from the germline V gene are SQVTM and ANQGSEA. The germline V and J ends were trimmed by 1 base and 1 base, with 7 bases remaining between them. CDR3 nucleotide sequence: TGCAGCGTTGAAGGACAAGATAACTATGGCTACACCTTC. Protein: CSVEGQDNYGYTF. The variable domain in full, with the rest retrieved from reference TRBV29-1 and TRBJ1-2, is SAVISQKPSRDICQRGTSLTIQCQVDSQVTMMFWYRQQPGQSLTLIATANQGSEATYESGFVIDKFPISRPNLTFSTLTVSNMSPEDSSIYLCSVEGQDNYGYTFGSGTRLTVV.

The genes are TRBV27 and TRBJ2-7, with D perhaps matching TRBD2 (5 bases). Germline V gives CDR1 MNHEY, CDR2 SMNVEV (reference sequence). There are 13 residues in the CDR3. V was cut by 6 bases and J by 3 bases, with 12 bases left in between. This CDR3 is CASSILEGYEQYF. Written as DNA, the CDR3 is TGTGCCAGCAGCATACTAGAGGGCTACGAGCAGTACTTC.